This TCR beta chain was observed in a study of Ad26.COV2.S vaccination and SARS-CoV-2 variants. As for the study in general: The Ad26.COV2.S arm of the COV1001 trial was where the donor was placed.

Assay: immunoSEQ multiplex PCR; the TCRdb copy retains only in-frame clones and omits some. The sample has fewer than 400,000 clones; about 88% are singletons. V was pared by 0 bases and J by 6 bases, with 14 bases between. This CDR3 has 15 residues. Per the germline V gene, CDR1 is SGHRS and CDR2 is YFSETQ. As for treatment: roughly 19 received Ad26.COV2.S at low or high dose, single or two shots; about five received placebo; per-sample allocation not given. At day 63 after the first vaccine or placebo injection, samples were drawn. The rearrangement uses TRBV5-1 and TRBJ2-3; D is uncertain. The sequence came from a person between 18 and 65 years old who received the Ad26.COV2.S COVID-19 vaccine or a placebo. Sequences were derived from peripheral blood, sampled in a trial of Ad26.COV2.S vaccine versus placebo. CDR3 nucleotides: TGCGCCAGCAGCTTGGAGGTAGGGCGAATCGATACGCAGTATTTT. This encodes CASSLEVGRIDTQYF. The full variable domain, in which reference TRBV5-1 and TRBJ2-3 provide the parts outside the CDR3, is KAGVTQTPRYLIKTRGQQVTLSCSPISGHRSVSWYQQTPGQGLQFLFEYFSETQRNKGNFPGRFSGRQFSNSRSEMNVSTLELGDSALYLCASSLEVGRIDTQYFGPGTRLTVL.